This T cell receptor (beta chain) comes out of a study of blood T cell repertoires in COVID-19. Study context: Sources were T cells, B-cell-depleted T cells, or PBMCs; the material itself was cDNA or gDNA.

CDR1 and CDR2 (germline): SGHAT, FQNNGV. The CDR3 consists of 15 residues. The ends lost 5 bases at V and 3 bases at J; junction bases unmatched: 6. With regard to this clone: This sample includes further DNA sequences coding for the same CDR3.

Using immunoSEQ multiplex PCR, the repertoire was profiled, and TCRdb retains in-frame clones only, with some absent. The profile covers 450,000 to 500,000 clones, with around 90% appearing a single time and 0.65% to 0.9% taken by the ten largest. The source material was PBMCs or T cells enriched from blood (not recorded which). V and J are TRBV11-2 and TRBJ2-3, with 9 bases fitting TRBD1. The sequence derives from a woman aged 18 to 35 who had recovered from COVID-19. The CDR3 loop is CASSPGTGRTDTQYF. For the CDR3, the DNA is TGTGCCAGCAGCCCTGGGACAGGGCGGACAGATACGCAGTATTTT.